This T cell receptor (beta chain) was observed in a study of blood T cell repertoires in COVID-19. Study information: COVID-19 samples from acute and convalescent phases originated in the United States, Italy and Spain. In each case, the material was cDNA or gDNA derived from T cells, B-cell-depleted T cells, or PBMCs.

The CDR3 runs to 14 residues. The V and J ends lost 0 bases and 10 bases respectively, with 15 bases between them. Germline values: CDR1 SNHLY, CDR2 FYNNEI. In the study's own analysis: Reference gene primer amplification in the assay estimated nucleated cell counts. Clones were sequenced by immunoSEQ multiplex PCR, and TCRdb holds only the in-frame ones, with some missing. D and trimming were read from the DNA, whereas the V and J calls and clone size are those reported in that table. In the table there are more than 110,000 clones, approximately 86% of which are singletons. Sequencing input: peripheral blood. The rearrangement uses TRBV2 and TRBJ1-1; perhaps TRBD1 as D (5 bases). This receptor was obtained from a human donor in a cohort sampled during active COVID-19. The DNA for the CDR3 is TGTGCCAGCAGTGAAGCGCTAGGGGCCAAGGGAGCTTTCTTT. Translated, it gives CASSEALGAKGAFF.